A single sample is the source of the 6 T cell receptor beta chains below, sequenced in a study of CD8 T cells in ankylosing spondylitis. Each CDR3 protein is one row after TCRdb ran MiXCR on the 5' RACE reads. The table shows about 340,000 distinct CDR3 sequences, with roughly 15% occurring only once. Sequenced input: blood, either unsorted or a sorted T cell fraction (not recorded which). The receptors stem from a male donor with ankylosing spondylitis or in good health (not recorded which).

This clonotype was observed a few times. This chain links TRBV5-1 with TRBJ2-1; the match to TRBD1 covers 8 bases. This CDR3 has 14 amino acids. V trimming: 4 bases; J trimming: 4 bases; junction bases outside the gene matches: 4. Germline V lookup: CDR1 SGHRS, CDR2 YFSETQ. This CDR3 is CASSLDRVYNEQFF. Here the CDR3 DNA reads TGCGCCAGCAGCCTGGACAGGGTATACAATGAGCAGTTCTTC. The whole variable domain, filled in from reference TRBV5-1 and TRBJ2-1, reads KAGVTQTPRYLIKTRGQQVTLSCSPISGHRSVSWYQQTPGQGLQFLFEYFSETQRNKGNFPGRFSGRQFSNSRSEMNVSTLELGDSALYLCASSLDRVYNEQFFGPGTRLTVL.

This clonotype was picked up one time. This sequence joins TRBV29-1 and TRBJ2-7; 12 nucleotides align to TRBD1. V shed 5 bases, J shed 6 bases, and the junction held 5 bases outside the gene matches. CDR3 length: 13 amino acids. The germline CDR1 and CDR2 sequences are SQVTM and ANQGSEA. The CDR3 loop is CSVPGQGATEQYF. The CDR3 nucleotides are TGCAGCGTTCCGGGACAGGGGGCGACCGAGCAGTACTTC.

This chain links TRBV3-1 with TRBJ2-4; 7 nucleotides align to TRBD2. CDR1 is LGHDT, CDR2 YNNKEL, per germline (reference sequence). This CDR3 is 13 amino acids long. Losses at the gene ends were 8 bases for V and 3 bases for J; bases not matched to a gene: 4. CDR3 nucleotides: TGTGCCAGCGGCGGGAGCGACAAAAACATTCAGTACTTC. Its protein product is CASGGSDKNIQYF.

This clonotype was found a few times. The chain carries TRBV6-5 and TRBJ2-1; D is unresolved. CDR1 is MNHEY and CDR2 is SVGAGI in the germline V gene. The V end lost 6 bases, the J end lost 3 bases, and 6 bases lay between the germline ends. This CDR3 is built from 12 residues. CDR3 in amino acids: CASSRFYNEQFF. CDR3 sequence (DNA): TGTGCCAGCAGCAGGTTCTACAATGAGCAGTTCTTC.

The J gene is TRBJ1-5, the V gene TRBV12-3 or TRBV12-4, with D perhaps TRBD1 (5 bases). V was shortened by 6 bases and J by 2 bases, with 14 bases between the two germline ends. The CDR3 has 15 amino acids. CDR3 residues: CASSLGRVRNQPQHF. DNA for the CDR3: TGTGCCAGCAGCTTGGGCAGGGTTCGCAATCAGCCCCAGCATTTT.

This clonotype has a handful of counts. The rearrangement uses TRBV12-3 or TRBV12-4 and TRBJ1-1; TRBD1 is a possible D gene (6 bases). This CDR3 contains 14 residues. The ends were cut back, 2 bases at V and 5 bases at J, with 12 bases in the middle. The CDR3 loop is CASSLRGTLTEAFF. CDR3 coding DNA: TGTGCCAGCAGTTTAAGGGGGACTCTAACTGAAGCTTTCTTT.